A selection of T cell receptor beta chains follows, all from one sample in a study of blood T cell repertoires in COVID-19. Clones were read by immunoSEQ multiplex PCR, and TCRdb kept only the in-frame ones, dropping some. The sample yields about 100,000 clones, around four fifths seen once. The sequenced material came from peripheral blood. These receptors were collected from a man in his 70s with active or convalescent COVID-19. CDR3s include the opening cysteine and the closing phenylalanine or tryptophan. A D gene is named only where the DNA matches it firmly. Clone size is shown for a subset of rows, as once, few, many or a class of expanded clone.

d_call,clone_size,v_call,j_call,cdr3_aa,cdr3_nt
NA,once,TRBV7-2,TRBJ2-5,CASSSLALVGTQYF,TGTGCCAGCAGCTCTCTAGCCCTCGTCGGGACCCAGTACTTC
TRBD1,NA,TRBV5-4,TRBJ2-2,CASSLGATGPVNTGELFF,TGTGCCAGCAGCTTGGGGGCGACAGGGCCTGTAAACACCGGGGAGCTGTTTTTT
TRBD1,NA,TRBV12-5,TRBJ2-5,CASGSGQGGETQYF,TGTGCTAGTGGTTCGGGACAGGGTGGGGAGACCCAGTACTTC
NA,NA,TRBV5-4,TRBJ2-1,CASSLAGGYEQFF,TGTGCCAGCAGCTTGGCCGGGGGATATGAGCAGTTCTTC
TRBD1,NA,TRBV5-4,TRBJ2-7,CASSRTGTGGYYEQYF,TGTGCCAGCAGCAGAACCGGGACAGGGGGCTACTACGAGCAGTACTTC
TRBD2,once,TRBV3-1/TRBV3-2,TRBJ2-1,CASSPSRTSGGEQFF,TGTGCCAGCAGCCCATCTCGGACTAGCGGGGGTGAGCAGTTCTTC
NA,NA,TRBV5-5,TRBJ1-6,CASTFSEDSPLHF,TGTGCCAGCACCTTTTCTGAGGATTCACCCCTCCACTTT
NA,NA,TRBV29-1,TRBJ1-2,CSVVGSGPNYGYTF,TGCAGCGTTGTTGGCAGTGGCCCTAACTATGGCTACACCTTC
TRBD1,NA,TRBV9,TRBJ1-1,CASSPFSRQGVNTEAFF,TGTGCCAGCAGCCCCTTTTCCCGTCAGGGGGTGAACACTGAAGCTTTCTTT
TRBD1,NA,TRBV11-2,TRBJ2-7,CASSLDYRDRGYEQYF,TGTGCCAGCAGCTTAGACTACCGGGACAGGGGTTACGAGCAGTACTTC
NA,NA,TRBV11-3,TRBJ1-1,CASSLDGLPDTEAFF,TGTGCCAGCAGCTTAGATGGGCTGCCTGACACTGAAGCTTTCTTT
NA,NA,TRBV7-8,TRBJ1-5,CASSLLTGSNQPQHF,TGTGCCAGCAGCCTCTTAACAGGGAGCAATCAGCCCCAGCATTTT
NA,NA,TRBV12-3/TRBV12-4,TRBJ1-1,CASSKQENTEAFF,TGTGCCAGCAGTAAACAAGAGAACACTGAAGCTTTCTTT
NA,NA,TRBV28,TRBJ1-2,CASSSGGPYGYTF,TGTGCCAGCAGTTCCGGGGGACCCTATGGCTACACCTTC
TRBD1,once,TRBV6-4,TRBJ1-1,CASRHGQDTEAFF,TGTGCCAGCAGACATGGACAGGACACTGAAGCTTTCTTT
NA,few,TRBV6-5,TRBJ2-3,CASNLAGTDTQYF,TGTGCCAGCAACTTGGCGGGGACAGATACGCAGTATTTT
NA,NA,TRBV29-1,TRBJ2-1,CSVARVNEQFF,TGCAGCGTTGCCAGGGTCAATGAGCAGTTCTTC
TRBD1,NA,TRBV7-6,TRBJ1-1,CASSLANRGTEAFF,TGTGCCAGCAGCTTAGCCAACAGGGGTACTGAAGCTTTCTTT
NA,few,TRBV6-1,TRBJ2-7,CASSEAAADPTYEQYF,TGTGCCAGCAGTGAAGCAGCGGCGGACCCAACCTACGAGCAGTACTTC
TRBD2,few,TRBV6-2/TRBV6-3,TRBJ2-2,CASSYGTSGRMGELFF,TGTGCCAGCAGTTACGGGACTAGCGGGAGGATGGGGGAGCTGTTTTTT
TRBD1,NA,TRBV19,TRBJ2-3,CASSPKGARDTQYF,TGTGCCAGTAGTCCCAAGGGGGCGAGGGATACGCAGTATTTT
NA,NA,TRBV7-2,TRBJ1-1,CASSLGRDGEAFF,TGTGCCAGCAGCTTAGGGAGGGACGGTGAAGCTTTCTTT
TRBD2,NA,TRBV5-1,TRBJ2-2,CASSTLAGGNGELFF,TGCGCCAGCAGCACACTAGCGGGAGGAAACGGGGAGCTGTTTTTT
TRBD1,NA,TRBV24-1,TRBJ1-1,CATRGTGNTEAFF,TGTGCCACCAGGGGGACAGGAAACACTGAAGCTTTCTTT
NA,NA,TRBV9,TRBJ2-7,CASSAQGRPSYEQYF,TGTGCCAGCAGCGCACAGGGACGTCCGTCCTACGAGCAGTACTTC
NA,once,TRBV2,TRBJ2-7,CASNPQAGPYEQYF,TGTGCCAGCAATCCTCAGGCAGGGCCCTACGAGCAGTACTTC
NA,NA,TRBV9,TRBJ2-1,CASSVSHSLASSYNEQFF,TGTGCCAGCAGCGTATCCCACTCTTTAGCTAGCTCCTACAATGAGCAGTTCTTC
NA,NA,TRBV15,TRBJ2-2,CATSRAGWGHTGELFF,TGTGCCACCAGCAGAGCCGGGTGGGGACACACCGGGGAGCTGTTTTTT